This TCR beta chain was obtained from a study of CD8+ T cells in alopecia areata. Following RNA extraction, reverse transcription yielded cDNA that acted as the sequencing template. Method: immunoSEQ multiplex PCR; TCRdb's copy keeps in-frame clones and lacks some. Seen here are over 50,000 clones, more than 40% observed once, and the top ten hold roughly 17%. As part of sample collection, lesional scalp punch biopsies and peripheral blood were taken from alopecia areata patients. CDR1 SEHNR and CDR2 FQNEAQ come from the germline V gene (reference sequence). This CDR3 spans 12 amino acids. V lost 4 bases and J 4 bases, leaving 6 bases between the germline ends. This clone was found a few times. Its antigen remains unidentified. Broader study findings: Scalp samples also contribute reads from the resident alphabeta T cells found in normal skin. Whereas mice showed it more clearly, TCR sharing across patients was murkier, possibly because of HLA.

Sequences were derived from CD8+ T cells sorted from blood, sampled at week 0. The sequence was collected from a human donor with alopecia areata. The chain couples TRBV7-9 to TRBJ2-3, with D unclear. The CDR3 sequence: CASSSVSDTQYF. The CDR3 DNA reads as TGTGCCAGCAGCTCGGTTTCAGATACGCAGTATTTT. Complete variable domain (other parts from reference TRBV7-9 and TRBJ2-3): DTGVSQNPRHKITKRGQNVTFRCDPISEHNRLYWYRQTLGQGPEFLTYFQNEAQLEKSRLLSDRFSAERPKGSFSTLEIQRTEQGDSAMYLCASSSVSDTQYFGPGTRLTVL.